The 5 T cell receptor beta chains below all came from one sample that was sequenced in a study of blood T cell repertoires in COVID-19. The table came from immunoSEQ multiplex PCR; TCRdb's copy has only in-frame clones and leaves some out. In the table there are approximately 160,000 clones, about 88% of which are singletons. Sample: peripheral blood. The receptors derive from an elderly woman with acute or convalescent COVID-19.

The chain carries TRBV18 and TRBJ2-2; D might be TRBD1 (6 bases). V lost 5 bases and J lost 4, with 14 bases in between. The CDR3 runs 15 residues. In germline, CDR1 is KGHSH, CDR2 LQKENI. The CDR3: CASSNLTGSTGELFF. The DNA for the CDR3 is TGTGCCAGCTCAAACCTGACAGGATCCACCGGGGAGCTGTTTTTT.

The gene calls are TRBV4-2 and TRBJ1-2; possibly TRBD1 for D (5 bases). The germline V gene encodes CDR1 LGHNA and CDR2 YNFKEQ. The V end was cut by 1 base, the J end by 8 bases, with 11 bases between. The CDR3 loop spans 13 amino acids. The CDR3 loop reads CASSQGQGWGYTF. CDR3 in DNA: TGTGCCAGCAGCCAAGGTCAGGGTTGGGGCTACACCTTC.

V and J are TRBV28 and TRBJ1-6, with D possibly matching TRBD1 (6 bases). The germline CDR1 and CDR2 sequences are MDHEN and SYDVKM. Trimming took off 8 bases at V and 5 bases at J, with 13 bases between the two ends. The CDR3 is 14 residues long. The CDR3 loop reads CASSGTTNNSPLHF. CDR3 bases: TGTGCCAGCTCCGGGACAACAAATAATTCACCCCTCCACTTT.

The chain is built from TRBV5-1 and TRBJ2-7; possibly TRBD2 for D (6 bases). CDR3 length: 12 amino acids. The V gene lost 3 bases and the J gene lost 6 bases, with 10 bases spanning the gap. Looked up from germline, CDR1 is SGHRS and CDR2 is YFSETQ. The CDR3: CASSSGDREQYF. The CDR3 nucleotides are TGCGCCAGCAGCTCGGGGGACCGCGAGCAGTACTTC.

The chain recombines TRBV19 with TRBJ2-1, with 8 bases that match TRBD2. The CDR3 extends over 16 amino acids. The germline CDR1 and CDR2 sequences are LNHDA and SQIVND (reference sequence). Trimming took 1 base from V and 2 from J; bases not matched to a gene: 4. The CDR3 DNA reads TGTGCCAGTAGTATAGGAAACGGGGGGGCCTACAATGAGCAGTTCTTC. Translating gives CASSIGNGGAYNEQFF.